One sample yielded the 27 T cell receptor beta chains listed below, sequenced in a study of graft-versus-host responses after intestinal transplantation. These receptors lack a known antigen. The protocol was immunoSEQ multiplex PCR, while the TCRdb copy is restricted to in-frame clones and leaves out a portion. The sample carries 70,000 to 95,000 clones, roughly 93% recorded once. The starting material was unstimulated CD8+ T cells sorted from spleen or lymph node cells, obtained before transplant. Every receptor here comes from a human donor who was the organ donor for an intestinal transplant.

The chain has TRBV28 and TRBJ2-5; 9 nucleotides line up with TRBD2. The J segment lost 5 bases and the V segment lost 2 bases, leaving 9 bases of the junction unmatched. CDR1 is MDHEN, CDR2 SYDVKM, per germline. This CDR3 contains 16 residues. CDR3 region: CASSLGAGGREETQYF. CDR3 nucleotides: TGTGCCAGCAGTTTAGGTGCGGGAGGGCGAGAGGAGACCCAGTACTTC.

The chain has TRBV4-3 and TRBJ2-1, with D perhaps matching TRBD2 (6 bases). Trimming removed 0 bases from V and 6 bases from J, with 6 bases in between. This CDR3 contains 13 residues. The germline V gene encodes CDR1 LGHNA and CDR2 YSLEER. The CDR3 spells CASSQEGGNEQFF. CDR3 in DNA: TGCGCCAGCAGCCAAGAGGGAGGCAATGAGCAGTTCTTC.

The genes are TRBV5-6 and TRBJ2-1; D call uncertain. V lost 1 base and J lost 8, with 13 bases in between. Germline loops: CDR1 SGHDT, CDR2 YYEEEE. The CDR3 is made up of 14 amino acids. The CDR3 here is CASSLSLVSDEQFF. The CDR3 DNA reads TGTGCCAGCAGCTTGAGTCTAGTCAGCGATGAGCAGTTCTTC.

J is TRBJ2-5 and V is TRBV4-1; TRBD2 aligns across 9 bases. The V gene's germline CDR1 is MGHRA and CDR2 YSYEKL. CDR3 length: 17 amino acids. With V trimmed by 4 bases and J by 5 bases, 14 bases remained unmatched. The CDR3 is CASSLLFVAGGWETQYF. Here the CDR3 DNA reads TGCGCCAGCAGCCTCCTCTTCGTGGCGGGAGGGTGGGAGACCCAGTACTTC.

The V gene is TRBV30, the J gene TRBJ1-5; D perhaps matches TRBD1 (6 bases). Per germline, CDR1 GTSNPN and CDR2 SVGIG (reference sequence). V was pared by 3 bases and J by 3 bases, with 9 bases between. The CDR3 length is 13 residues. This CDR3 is CAWSAGANQPQHF. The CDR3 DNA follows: TGTGCCTGGAGCGCAGGGGCCAATCAGCCCCAGCATTTT. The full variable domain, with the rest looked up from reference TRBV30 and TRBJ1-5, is SQTIHQWPATLVQPVGSPLSLECTVEGTSNPNLYWYRQAAGRGLQLLFYSVGIGQISSEVPQNLSASRPQDRQFILSSKKLLLSDSGFYLCAWSAGANQPQHFGDGTRLSIL.

The CDR3 bases are TGCAGCGTTGAAGACAGTGAAGAGACCCAGTACTTC. Its translation: CSVEDSEETQYF. V gene TRBV29-1 combines with J gene TRBJ2-5; no reliable D call. Trimming pared 0 bases from V and 3 bases from J, leaving 5 bases between. The V gene's germline CDR1 is SQVTM and CDR2 ANQGSEA. CDR3 length equals 12 residues. The variable domain in full, completed from reference TRBV29-1 and TRBJ2-5, reads SAVISQKPSRDICQRGTSLTIQCQVDSQVTMMFWYRQQPGQSLTLIATANQGSEATYESGFVIDKFPISRPNLTFSTLTVSNMSPEDSSIYLCSVEDSEETQYFGPGTRLLVL.

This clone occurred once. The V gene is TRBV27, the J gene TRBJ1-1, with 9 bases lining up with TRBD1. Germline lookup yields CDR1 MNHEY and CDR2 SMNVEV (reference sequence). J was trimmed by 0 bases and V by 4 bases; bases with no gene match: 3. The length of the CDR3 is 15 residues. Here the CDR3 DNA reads TGTGCCAGCAGTTGGACAGGGGTGCTGAACACTGAAGCTTTCTTT. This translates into CASSWTGVLNTEAFF.

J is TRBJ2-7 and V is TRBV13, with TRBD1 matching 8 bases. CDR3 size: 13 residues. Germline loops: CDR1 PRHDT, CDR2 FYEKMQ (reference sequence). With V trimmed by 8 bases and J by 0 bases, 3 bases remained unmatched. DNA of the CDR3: TGTGCCAGCTCGACAGGGGCCTCCTACGAGCAGTACTTC. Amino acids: CASSTGASYEQYF.

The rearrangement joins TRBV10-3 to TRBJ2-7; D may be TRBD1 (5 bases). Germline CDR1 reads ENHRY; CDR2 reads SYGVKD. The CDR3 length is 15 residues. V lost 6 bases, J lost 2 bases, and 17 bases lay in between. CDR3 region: CAISGSADSAYEQYF. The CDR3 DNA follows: TGTGCCATCAGCGGCTCGGCCGACAGCGCCTACGAGCAGTACTTC.

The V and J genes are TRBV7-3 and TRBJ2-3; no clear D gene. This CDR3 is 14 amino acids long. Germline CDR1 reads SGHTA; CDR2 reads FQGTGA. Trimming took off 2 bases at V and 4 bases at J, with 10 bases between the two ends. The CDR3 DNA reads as TGTGCCAGCAGCTTAGGGTATCGGGCAGATACGCAGTATTTT. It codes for CASSLGYRADTQYF.

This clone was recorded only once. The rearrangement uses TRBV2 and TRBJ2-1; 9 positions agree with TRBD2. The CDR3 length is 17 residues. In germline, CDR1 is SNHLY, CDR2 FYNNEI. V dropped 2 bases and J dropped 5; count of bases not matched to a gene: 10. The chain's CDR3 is CASSEWIGAGGNNEQFF. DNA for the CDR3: TGTGCCAGCAGTGAATGGATCGGGGCGGGAGGGAACAATGAGCAGTTCTTC. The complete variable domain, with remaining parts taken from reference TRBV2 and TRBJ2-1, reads EPEVTQTPSHQVTQMGQEVILRCVPISNHLYFYWYRQILGQKVEFLVSFYNNEISEKSEIFDDQFSVERPDGSNFTLKIRSTKLEDSAMYFCASSEWIGAGGNNEQFFGPGTRLTVL.

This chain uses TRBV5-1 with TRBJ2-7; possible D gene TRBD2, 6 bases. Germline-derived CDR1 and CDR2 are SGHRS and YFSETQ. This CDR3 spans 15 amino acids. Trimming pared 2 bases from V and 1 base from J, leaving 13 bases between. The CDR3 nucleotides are TGCGCCAGCAGCTTATCGGACCGGGGGTCCTACGAGCAGTACTTC. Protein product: CASSLSDRGSYEQYF.

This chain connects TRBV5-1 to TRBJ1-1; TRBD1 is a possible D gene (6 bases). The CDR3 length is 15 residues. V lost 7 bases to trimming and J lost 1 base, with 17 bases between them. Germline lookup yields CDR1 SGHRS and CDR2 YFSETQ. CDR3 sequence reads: CASGGGAFGNTEAFF. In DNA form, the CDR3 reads TGCGCCAGCGGGGGGGGCGCCTTTGGGAACACTGAAGCTTTCTTT.

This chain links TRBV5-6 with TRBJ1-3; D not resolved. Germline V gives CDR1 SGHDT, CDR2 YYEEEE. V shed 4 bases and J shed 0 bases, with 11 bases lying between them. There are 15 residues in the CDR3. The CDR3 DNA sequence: TGTGCCAGCAGCCTTGGGCAGAACTCTGGAAACACCATATATTTT. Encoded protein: CASSLGQNSGNTIYF.

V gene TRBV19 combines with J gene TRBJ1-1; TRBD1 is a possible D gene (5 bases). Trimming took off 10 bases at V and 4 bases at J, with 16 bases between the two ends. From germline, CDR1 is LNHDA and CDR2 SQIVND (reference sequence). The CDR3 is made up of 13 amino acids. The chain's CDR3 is CATAPGVGTEAFF. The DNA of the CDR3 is TGTGCCACCGCGCCGGGGGTAGGCACTGAAGCTTTCTTT.

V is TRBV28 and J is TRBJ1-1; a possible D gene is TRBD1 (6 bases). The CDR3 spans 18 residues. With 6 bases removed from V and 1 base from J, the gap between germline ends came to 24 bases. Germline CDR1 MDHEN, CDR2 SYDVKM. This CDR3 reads CASSPVRGGGAGNTEAFF. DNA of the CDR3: TGTGCCAGCAGCCCCGTGCGCGGGGGCGGGGCAGGGAACACTGAAGCTTTCTTT. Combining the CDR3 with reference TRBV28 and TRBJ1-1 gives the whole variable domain DVKVTQSSRYLVKRTGEKVFLECVQDMDHENMFWYRQDPGLGLRLIYFSYDVKMKEKGDIPEGYSVSREKKERFSLILESASTNQTSMYLCASSPVRGGGAGNTEAFFGQGTRLTVV.

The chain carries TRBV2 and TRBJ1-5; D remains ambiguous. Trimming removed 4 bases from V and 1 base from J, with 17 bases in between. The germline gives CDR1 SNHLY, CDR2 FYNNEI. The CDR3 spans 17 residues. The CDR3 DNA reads TGTGCCAGCAGTGGGACCCCCGGGGTACCCAGCAATCAGCCCCAGCATTTT. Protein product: CASSGTPGVPSNQPQHF.

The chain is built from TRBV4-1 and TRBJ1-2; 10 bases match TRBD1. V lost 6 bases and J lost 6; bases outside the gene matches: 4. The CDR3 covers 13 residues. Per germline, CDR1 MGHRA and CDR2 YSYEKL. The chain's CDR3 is CASSPTGGNGYTF. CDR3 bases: TGCGCCAGCAGTCCGACAGGGGGCAATGGCTACACCTTC.

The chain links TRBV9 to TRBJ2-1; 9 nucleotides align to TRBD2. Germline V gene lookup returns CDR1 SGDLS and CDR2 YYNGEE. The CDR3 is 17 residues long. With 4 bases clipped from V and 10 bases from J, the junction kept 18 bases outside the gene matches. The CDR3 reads CASSFQVGGGARWEQFF. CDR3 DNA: TGTGCCAGCAGCTTTCAGGTCGGCGGGGGGGCCCGGTGGGAGCAGTTCTTC.

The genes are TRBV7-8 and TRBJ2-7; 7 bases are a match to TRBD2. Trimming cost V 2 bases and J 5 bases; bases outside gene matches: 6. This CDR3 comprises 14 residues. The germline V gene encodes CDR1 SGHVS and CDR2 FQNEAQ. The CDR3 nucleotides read TGTGCCAGCAGCTTAAGTAGCGGGTATCACGAGCAGTACTTC. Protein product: CASSLSSGYHEQYF.

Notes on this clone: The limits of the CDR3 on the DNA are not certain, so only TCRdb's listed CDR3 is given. CDR3 in amino acids: CASRRGASSTSAQRGEQYF. The chain has TRBV27 and TRBJ2-7; the DNA was not used to check the table's D call, TRBD2. CDR1 and CDR2 (germline): MNHEY, SMNVEV (reference sequence). With termini counted, the CDR3 has 19 amino acids.

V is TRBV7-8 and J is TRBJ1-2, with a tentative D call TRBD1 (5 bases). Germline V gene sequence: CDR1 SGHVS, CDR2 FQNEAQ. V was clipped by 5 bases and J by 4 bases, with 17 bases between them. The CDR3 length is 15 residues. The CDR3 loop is CASSPAGGITYGYTF. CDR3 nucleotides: TGTGCCAGCAGCCCCGCGGGGGGGATCACCTATGGCTACACCTTC. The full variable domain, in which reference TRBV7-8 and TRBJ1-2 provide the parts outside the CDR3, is GAGVSQSPRYKVAKRGQDVALRCDPISGHVSLFWYQQALGQGPEFLTYFQNEAQLDKSGLPSDRFFAERPEGSVSTLKIQRTQQEDSAVYLCASSPAGGITYGYTFGSGTRLTVV.

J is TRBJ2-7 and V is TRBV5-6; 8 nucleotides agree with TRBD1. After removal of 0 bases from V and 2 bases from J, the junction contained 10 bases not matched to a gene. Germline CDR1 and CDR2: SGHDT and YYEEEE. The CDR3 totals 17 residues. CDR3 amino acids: CASSLAPDRGEAYEQYF. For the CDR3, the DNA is TGTGCCAGCAGCTTGGCCCCCGACAGGGGTGAAGCCTACGAGCAGTACTTC.

The CDR3 DNA sequence: TGTGCCAGCAGCTTAGATACGGAGGACCTTCCTTACAATGAGCAGTTCTTC. It specifies CASSLDTEDLPYNEQFF. This chain uses TRBV7-4 with TRBJ2-1; possible D gene TRBD2, 5 bases. V was shortened by 1 base and J by 4 bases, with 17 bases between the two germline ends. The length of the CDR3 is 17 residues. Germline V CDR1 and CDR2: SGHVT, SQSDAQ.

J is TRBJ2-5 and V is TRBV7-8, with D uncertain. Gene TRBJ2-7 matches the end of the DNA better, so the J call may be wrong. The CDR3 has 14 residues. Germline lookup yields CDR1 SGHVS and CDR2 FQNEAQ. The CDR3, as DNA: TGTGCCAGCAGCCGAGCCCTACCAACCTACGAGCAGTACTTC. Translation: CASSRALPTYEQYF.

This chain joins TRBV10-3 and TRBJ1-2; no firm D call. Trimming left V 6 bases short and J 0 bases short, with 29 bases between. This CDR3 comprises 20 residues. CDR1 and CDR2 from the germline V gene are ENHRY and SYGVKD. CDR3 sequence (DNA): TGTGCCATCAGAGCCCCTGGCTCCCGGGGAATTTCCCCAGCTAACTATGGCTACACCTTC. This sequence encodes CAIRAPGSRGISPANYGYTF.

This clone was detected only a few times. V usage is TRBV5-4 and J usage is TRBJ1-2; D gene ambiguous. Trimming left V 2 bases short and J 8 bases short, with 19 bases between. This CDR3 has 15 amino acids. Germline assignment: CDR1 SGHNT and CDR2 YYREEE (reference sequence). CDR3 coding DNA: TGTGCCAGCAGCTTCCGTGGTTATCGGGTCGAGGGCTACACCTTC. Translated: CASSFRGYRVEGYTF. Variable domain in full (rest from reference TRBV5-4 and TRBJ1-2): ETGVTQSPTHLIKTRGQQVTLRCSSQSGHNTVSWYQQALGQGPQFIFQYYREEENGRGNFPPRFSGLQFPNYSSELNVNALELDDSALYLCASSFRGYRVEGYTFGSGTRLTVV.